A single sample gave rise to the 3 T cell receptor beta chains below, sequenced in a study of blood T cells in healthy people across ages. A J-beta primer mix and a sample-barcoded 5' primer were used in a second PCR of about 7 to 12 cycles. TCRdb re-analysed the 5' RACE reads in MiXCR, keeping a single row per CDR3 protein. Of 1.5 million to 2 million distinct CDR3 sequences listed, roughly 27% were seen once; the top ten hold roughly 8%. Input material: blood. The receptors here all came from a woman aged 30 to 39 in good health.

The genes are TRBV9 and TRBJ2-1; D may be TRBD1 (6 bases). Germline assignment: CDR1 SGDLS and CDR2 YYNGEE. The CDR3 consists of 15 residues. V was cut by 0 bases and J by 10 bases, with 17 bases left in between. The CDR3 region has the DNA TGTGCCAGCAGCGTAGGGTCCAGGGCGCAGGGGGAGCAGTTCTTC. It yields the protein CASSVGSRAQGEQFF.

Of note for this clonotype: This sequence may be a read error, since a much larger clone differs from it by one base. The V call is TRBV20-1, the J call TRBJ2-7; 10 bases are shared with TRBD2. Germline loops: CDR1 DFQATT, CDR2 SNEGSKA (reference sequence). This CDR3 is built from 14 residues. CDR3 sequence: CSARRSSGSNERYF. As DNA, the CDR3 is TGCAGTGCTAGAAGGTCTAGCGGGAGTAACGAGCGGTACTTC.

This clonotype was picked up a small number of times. V and J are TRBV14 and TRBJ1-2, with 7 bases matching TRBD1. CDR3 length: 15 residues. The J segment lost 4 bases and the V segment lost 1 base, leaving 6 bases of the junction unmatched. The V gene's germline CDR1 is SGHDN and CDR2 FVKESK. The CDR3 DNA follows: TGTGCCAGCAGCCAAGCGAAGGGGGCTTCCTATGGCTACACCTTC. It translates to CASSQAKGASYGYTF.